A single sample is the source of the 14 T cell receptor beta chains below, sequenced in a study of blood T cell repertoires in COVID-19. Clones were read by immunoSEQ multiplex PCR, and TCRdb kept only the in-frame ones, dropping some. The repertoire holds 90,000 or so clones, approximately 84% seen once, with around 25% in the top ten. Sequencing input: peripheral blood. Receptors were obtained from a man at least 80 years old with active or convalescent COVID-19.

This clone was picked up one time. This chain connects TRBV6-1 to TRBJ2-5, with 11 bases matching TRBD1. V dropped 4 bases and J dropped 9; count of bases not matched to a gene: 19. Germline V CDR1 and CDR2: MNHNS, SASEGT. This CDR3 is built from 18 residues. The CDR3 reads CASSVLGQGATRGRSQYF. The CDR3 nucleotides are TGTGCCAGCAGTGTCCTCGGACAGGGGGCGACCCGTGGACGTTCCCAGTACTTC.

The chain links TRBV6-1 to TRBJ1-2, with a tentative D call TRBD1 (5 bases). The V gene's germline CDR1 is MNHNS and CDR2 SASEGT. This CDR3 is built from 13 residues. The ends were cut back, 3 bases at V and 5 bases at J, with 10 bases in the middle. Written as DNA, the CDR3 is TGTGCCAGCAGTGACAGGGTCGGGTATGGCTACACCTTC. Translating gives CASSDRVGYGYTF.

V usage is TRBV5-4 and J usage is TRBJ1-1, with TRBD1 identical over 7 bases. Trimming at V came to 0 bases and at J to 1 base, leaving 6 bases not matched to a gene. The CDR3 runs to 16 residues. CDR1 and CDR2 (germline): SGHNT, YYREEE (reference sequence). As DNA, the CDR3 is TGTGCCAGCAGCTTGGGGGGACAGCTAGGGAACACTGAAGCTTTCTTT. Encoded protein: CASSLGGQLGNTEAFF.

The V and J genes are TRBV7-9 and TRBJ1-1; D unclear. V lost 6 bases, J lost 3 bases, and 14 bases lay in between. Germline V gene data show CDR1 as SEHNR and CDR2 as FQNEAQ (reference sequence). There are 14 residues in the CDR3. The CDR3, as DNA: TGTGCCAGCAGACAACTGGGGAGGGACACTGAAGCTTTCTTT. This translates into CASRQLGRDTEAFF.

This chain connects TRBV13 to TRBJ2-5; 7 bases match TRBD2. This CDR3 is 14 amino acids long. The junction had 0 bases not matched to a gene; V was cut back by 0 bases and J by 2 bases. Germline CDR1 and CDR2: PRHDT and FYEKMQ (reference sequence). The CDR3 here is CASSLGAGQETQYF. CDR3 DNA: TGTGCCAGCAGCTTAGGAGCGGGGCAAGAGACCCAGTACTTC.

V is TRBV6-1 and J is TRBJ1-3; D is possibly TRBD1 (5 bases). The CDR3 covers 13 residues. The germline CDR1 and CDR2 sequences are MNHNS and SASEGT. Trimming cost V 3 bases and J 6 bases, with 9 bases left between them. CDR3 residues: CASSDPGLNTIYF. The CDR3 DNA reads TGTGCCAGCAGTGATCCGGGACTAAACACCATATATTTT.

The genes are TRBV11-2 and TRBJ2-2, with 8 bases matching TRBD2. The CDR3 length is 14 residues. Losses at the gene ends were 3 bases for V and 5 bases for J; bases not matched to a gene: 2. CDR1 is SGHAT, CDR2 FQNNGV, per germline. This CDR3 reads CASSFAGGTGELFF. DNA of the CDR3: TGTGCCAGCAGCTTTGCGGGGGGTACCGGGGAGCTGTTTTTT.

This clone was picked up a small number of times. V usage is TRBV15 and J usage is TRBJ1-5; D gene unclear. The CDR3 runs to 15 residues. Trimming shortened V by 1 base and J by 7 bases, and 14 bases separated the two germline ends. CDR1 and CDR2 from the germline V gene are LNHNV and YYDKDF (reference sequence). In DNA form, the CDR3 reads TGTGCCACCAGCAGAGCGGTCGCTCACGGGCAGCCCCAGCATTTT. This translates into CATSRAVAHGQPQHF.

This clone was seen only a few times. The chain couples TRBV20-1 to TRBJ2-3; no firm D call. Trimming cost V 3 bases and J 8 bases, with 12 bases left between them. CDR1 is DFQATT, CDR2 SNEGSKA, per germline (reference sequence). The CDR3 loop spans 12 amino acids. The CDR3 region has the DNA TGCAGTGCTAGTGTACCTCCGAGTACGCAGTATTTT. Amino acids: CSASVPPSTQYF.

The gene calls are TRBV10-1 and TRBJ2-7; 9 bases are shared with TRBD1. CDR3 size: 13 residues. J lost 7 bases, V lost 3 bases, and 4 bases had no gene match. Per germline, CDR1 WNHNN and CDR2 SYGVQD (reference sequence). The CDR3 spells CASSDGQGFEQYF. The CDR3 nucleotides read TGCGCCAGCAGTGACGGACAGGGGTTTGAGCAGTACTTC.

The CDR3 nucleotides are TGTGCCAGCAGTTCCCCGGTACGGTTAGGAGGTGAAAAACTGTTTTTT. It is translated as CASSSPVRLGGEKLFF. This chain links TRBV2 with TRBJ1-4, with D hard to call. The germline V gene has CDR1 SNHLY and CDR2 FYNNEI. This CDR3 has 16 residues. Between the trimmed V and J ends, which lost 5 bases and 7 bases, there was a span of 20 bases.

The sample holds one count of this clone. The rearrangement joins TRBV6-5 to TRBJ1-1; tentatively, D is TRBD1 (5 bases). Trimming pared 7 bases from V and 8 bases from J, leaving 23 bases between. The CDR3 is 15 residues long. Germline values: CDR1 MNHEY, CDR2 SVGAGI. CDR3 amino acids: CASIRVSGGSSEAFF. CDR3 sequence (DNA): TGTGCCAGCATTCGGGTATCCGGGGGGAGTTCGGAAGCTTTCTTT.

CDR3 amino acids: CASSLVSVQVLFF. CDR3 coding DNA: TGTGCCAGCAGTTTAGTGAGCGTACAGGTTTTGTTTTTT. The chain combines TRBV28 with TRBJ1-4; a possible D gene is TRBD1 (5 bases). V was pared by 2 bases and J by 15 bases, with 16 bases between. There are 13 residues in the CDR3. Germline loops: CDR1 MDHEN, CDR2 SYDVKM.

The chain couples TRBV6-5 to TRBJ2-4, with 9 bases fitting TRBD2. The germline CDR1 and CDR2 sequences are MNHEY and SVGAGI. The CDR3 length is 15 residues. V shed 7 bases, J shed 9 bases, and the junction held 13 bases outside the gene matches. The CDR3 DNA is TGTGCCAGCACCCCAGCGGGGGGCGCTAGTGGCATTCAGTACTTC. Its translation is CASTPAGGASGIQYF.